The entry below gives a single TCR beta chain sequence along with its context. Its matching antigen is unknown. The entry originates in a study of T cell responses to AZD1222 COVID-19 vaccine. Study-level results: The CD4 TCRs associated with vaccination extended across spike and predominated at 160-218 and 743-854. Reportedly, close to half of spike-specific TCRs are directed against unmutated variant regions.

V was clipped by 3 bases and J by 6 bases, with 13 bases between them. The CDR3 spans 14 residues. Germline values: CDR1 KGHSH, CDR2 LQKENI. Method: immunoSEQ multiplex PCR; TCRdb's copy keeps in-frame clones and lacks some. This table holds 80,000 to 95,000 clones, approximately 78% found once. Sequenced material: peripheral blood, taken on day 0 of AZD1222 vaccination. V and J are TRBV18 and TRBJ2-3; unclear D gene. The receptor was isolated from an adult in good health. CDR3 DNA: TGTGCCAGCTCACCGCTCCCAGCCGTCGATACGCAGTATTTT. This translates into CASSPLPAVDTQYF.